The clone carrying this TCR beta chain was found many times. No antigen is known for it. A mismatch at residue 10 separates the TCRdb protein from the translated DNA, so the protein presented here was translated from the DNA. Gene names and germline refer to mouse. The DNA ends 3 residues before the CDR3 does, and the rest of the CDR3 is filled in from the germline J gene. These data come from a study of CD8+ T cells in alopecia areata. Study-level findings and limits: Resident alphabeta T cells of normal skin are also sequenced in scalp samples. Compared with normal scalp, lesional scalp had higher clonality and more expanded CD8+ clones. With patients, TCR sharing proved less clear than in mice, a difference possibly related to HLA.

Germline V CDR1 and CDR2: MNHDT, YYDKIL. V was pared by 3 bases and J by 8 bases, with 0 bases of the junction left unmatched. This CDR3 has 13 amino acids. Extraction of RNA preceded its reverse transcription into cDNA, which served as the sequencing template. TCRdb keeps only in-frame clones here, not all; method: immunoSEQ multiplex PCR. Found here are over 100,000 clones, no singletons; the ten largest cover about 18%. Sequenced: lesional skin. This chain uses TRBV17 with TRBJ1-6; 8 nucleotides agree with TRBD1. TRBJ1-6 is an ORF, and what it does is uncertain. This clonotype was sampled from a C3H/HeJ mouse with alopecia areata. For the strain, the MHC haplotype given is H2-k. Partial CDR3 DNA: TGTGCTAGCAGTAGGGACAGGGATTCGCCC. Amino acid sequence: CASSRDRDSP. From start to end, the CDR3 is CASSRDRDSPLYF.